The TCR beta chain under discussion was sequenced for a study of blood T cell repertoires in COVID-19 (dated by TCRdb to about 2020). Describing the broader study: The collaborator samples originated in the United States, Italy and Spain and spanned the acute and convalescent phases of COVID-19. The prospective study material was composed of cDNA or gDNA derived from T cells, B-cell-depleted T cells, or PBMCs. Deeply sampled blood TCRbeta repertoires from subjects exposed to, actively infected with, or recovered from COVID-19 were included in the dataset. Sample metadata almost always included a de-identified subject ID, COVID-19 status, age in years and sex. Where available, HLA class I and class II types were obtained from metadata supplied by the sample provider rather than from assay-based typing. Samples were obtained from the ongoing ImmuneRACE study (first 160 participants) and from over a thousand subjects provided by 6 global collaborators. The repertoires were released in a freely available public database meant as a resource for research on the immune response to SARS-CoV-2. On the study overall, not on this receptor specifically: Clinical and demographic metadata were provided uncurated, with the amount varying by source and participant.

Participants in the prospective study were enrolled through a virtual design, were aged roughly 18 to 90 years, and lived in roughly 24 United States geographic areas. In the prospective study, participants were assigned to cohorts based on the clinical history participants reported in a screening survey and a study questionnaire. ImmuneRACE Cohort 3 recovered participants were defined by two consecutive negative NP/OP PCR tests, healthcare professional clearance, or symptom resolution. In the prospective study, whole blood, serum and a nasopharyngeal or oropharyngeal swab were collected from each participant by mobile phlebotomists. Participants in the prospective study had the option to provide additional blood draws and questionnaires over an approximately 2-month period. Prospective study blood samples were shipped either frozen or at room temperature before DNA extraction. V loses 5 bases of germline sequence and J loses 1 base, and the interval between the two ends is 20 bases. The CDR3 numbers 17 residues from cysteine through phenylalanine. The entry retains the CDR3 DNA only, 51 bases that are in frame from base 1. Looking up the germline V gene yields CDR1 SGHTA and CDR2 FQGNSA.

TCRbeta CDR3 regions were amplified from genomic DNA by means of the immunoSEQ Assay, a bias-controlled multiplex PCR. The authors processed their data as follows. The number of nucleated cells in each sample was estimated by amplification of reference gene primers within the assay. To quantify the absolute abundance of each unique TCRbeta CDR3 rearrangement, sequence reads were collapsed and filtered. For each sample, productive Simpson clonality was calculated as the square root of Simpson's diversity index over productive rearrangements. TCRdb obtained this table from immuneACCESS and retained in-frame rearrangements with V and J assigned. These tables miss some clones; where compared with another copy, unresolved V genes account for less than half of the shortfall, and the remainder is unexplained. For V, J and clone size, that table is used; D and trimming come from the DNA. A total of fewer than 200,000 clones appear in this sample, 88% of them only once. The ten largest clones capture more than 8.5% of the sample.

Regarding this clone: The target of this receptor is not known. Per-nucleotide qualities are absent, and no much larger clonotype sits a single base away.

The rearranged chain carries TRBV7-2 and TRBJ2-5; a weak D assignment points to TRBD2 (7 bases agree). This receptor was identified in a young woman who had recovered from COVID-19. The sequencing input was PBMCs or T cells enriched from blood (not recorded which). The DNA sequence follows: TGTGCCAGCAGCCCCAAGCCGGGGGGCCCCCCCCAAGAGACCCAGTACTTC. Its translation is CASSPKPGGPPQETQYF.